The 22 T cell receptor beta chains listed next were all sequenced from one sample in a study of technical replicates of blood from several donors. Sequenced by immunoSEQ multiplex PCR; TCRdb stores in-frame clones only, minus some. The sample records about 84,000 clones, 93% being singletons. Material for sequencing was T cells isolated from PBMCs. These receptors were taken from a human donor in good health.

J is TRBJ2-1 and V is TRBV7-2; 11 nucleotides line up with TRBD2. This CDR3 has 15 amino acids. V trimming: 3 bases; J trimming: 9 bases; junction bases outside the gene matches: 7. Per the germline V gene, CDR1 is SGHTA and CDR2 is FQGNSA. CDR3 sequence reads: CASSFTSGSLVEQFF. CDR3 in DNA: TGTGCCAGCAGCTTCACTAGCGGGAGTCTGGTTGAGCAGTTCTTC.

The chain carries TRBV19 and TRBJ2-5; no clear D. The CDR3 totals 15 residues. The V end lost 3 bases, the J end lost 4 bases, and 15 bases lay between the germline ends. Germline V CDR1 and CDR2: LNHDA, SQIVND (reference sequence). The CDR3 reads CASSIWSDALETQYF. The CDR3 nucleotides read TGTGCCAGTAGTATTTGGAGTGACGCCTTAGAGACCCAGTACTTC.

The genes are TRBV4-1 and TRBJ2-5, with TRBD1 matching 9 bases. Looked up from germline, CDR1 is MGHRA and CDR2 is YSYEKL. V lost 0 bases, J lost 5 bases, and 7 bases stayed unmatched. This CDR3 region has 16 residues. CDR3: CASSQEGGTGTETQYF. DNA for the CDR3: TGCGCCAGCAGCCAAGAGGGAGGGACAGGGACCGAGACCCAGTACTTC.

The count of this clone is one. The chain couples TRBV20-1 to TRBJ2-5; TRBD2 might be the D (5 bases). Germline assignment: CDR1 DFQATT and CDR2 SNEGSKA (reference sequence). V was shortened by 2 bases and J by 4 bases, with 5 bases between the two germline ends. The length of the CDR3 is 11 residues. The CDR3 nucleotides are TGCAGTGCTAGAACTAGAGAGACCCAGTACTTC. It codes for CSARTRETQYF.

The chain is built from TRBV5-1 and TRBJ1-1; D not certain. This CDR3 is 15 amino acids long. CDR1 is SGHRS and CDR2 is YFSETQ in the germline V gene. The V and J ends lost 7 bases and 1 base respectively, with 17 bases between them. The CDR3 here is CASLNYPNTNTEAFF. CDR3 DNA sequence: TGCGCCAGCCTTAACTACCCCAACACGAACACTGAAGCTTTCTTT.

This clone was observed a single time. The rearrangement links TRBV4-1 to TRBJ2-1; 8 nucleotides align to TRBD2. With 4 bases clipped from V and 7 bases from J, the junction kept 6 bases outside the gene matches. The germline CDR1 and CDR2 sequences are MGHRA and YSYEKL. This CDR3 comprises 14 residues. In nucleotides, the CDR3 is TGCGCCAGCAGCCTCCGGGAGGGTGGGAATGAGCAGTTCTTC. Amino acid sequence: CASSLREGGNEQFF.

The chain recombines TRBV2 with TRBJ2-3; D is perhaps TRBD2 (6 bases). V shed 6 bases and J shed 1 base, with 14 bases lying between them. This CDR3 comprises 15 residues. CDR1 SNHLY and CDR2 FYNNEI come from the germline V gene. The DNA of the CDR3 is TGTGCCAGCAGGCCGGGGGTAGCCGGCACAGATACGCAGTATTTT. Translating it yields CASRPGVAGTDTQYF.

The chain employs TRBV6-5 and TRBJ1-1; the D gene is possibly TRBD1 (5 bases). The CDR3 contains 13 residues. Germline lookup yields CDR1 MNHEY and CDR2 SVGAGI. Between the trimmed V and J ends, which lost 8 bases and 6 bases, there was a span of 16 bases. CDR3 sequence (DNA): TGTGCCAGCTCCCTGGGGCGAAGCGCTGAAGCTTTCTTT. Translating gives CASSLGRSAEAFF.

The rearrangement joins TRBV2 to TRBJ2-4; tentative D call: TRBD1 (5 bases). CDR1 and CDR2 from the germline V gene are SNHLY and FYNNEI. Trimming stripped 9 bases from V and 6 bases from J, with 12 bases between. The CDR3 runs 12 residues. This CDR3 is CASSTELNIQYF. The CDR3 region has the DNA TGTGCCAGTTCGACAGAACTAAACATTCAGTACTTC.

The genes are TRBV14 and TRBJ2-1; D is uncertain. From germline, CDR1 is SGHDN and CDR2 FVKESK. The V end lost 3 bases, the J end lost 6 bases, and 15 bases lay between the germline ends. This CDR3 has 15 amino acids. The CDR3 is CASSHRRPPGNEQFF. DNA of the CDR3: TGTGCCAGCAGCCACCGGCGTCCTCCGGGCAATGAGCAGTTCTTC.

V is TRBV5-6 and J is TRBJ2-2; 7 bases match TRBD2. The CDR3 sequence is 13 residues long. V trimming: 3 bases; J trimming: 6 bases; junction bases outside the gene matches: 2. Per the germline V gene, CDR1 is SGHDT and CDR2 is YYEEEE. CDR3 nucleotides: TGTGCCAGCAGCTGGGAGGGTGCCGGGGAGCTGTTTTTT. Translated, it gives CASSWEGAGELFF.

The chain has TRBV13 and TRBJ2-5, with 11 bases matching TRBD1. Germline CDR1 is PRHDT and CDR2 is FYEKMQ (reference sequence). The CDR3 is made up of 17 amino acids. V shed 1 base, J shed 4 bases, and the junction held 8 bases outside the gene matches. The CDR3 DNA reads as TGTGCCAGCAGCTTAGTGACCGGACAGGGGGCACGAGAGACCCAGTACTTC. It is translated as CASSLVTGQGARETQYF. Together with reference TRBV13 and TRBJ2-5, the CDR3 gives the full variable domain: AAGVIQSPRHLIKEKRETATLKCYPIPRHDTVYWYQQGPGQDPQFLISFYEKMQSDKGSIPDRFSAQQFSDYHSELNMSSLELGDSALYFCASSLVTGQGARETQYFGPGTRLLVL.

The V call is TRBV6-1, the J call TRBJ2-7; D unclear. The CDR3 is made up of 10 amino acids. The ends were cut back, 8 bases at V and 2 bases at J, with 4 bases in the middle. The V gene's germline CDR1 is MNHNS and CDR2 SASEGT. The CDR3 spells CASAAYEQYF. The CDR3 DNA follows: TGTGCCAGCGCGGCCTACGAGCAGTACTTC.

The chain links TRBV19 to TRBJ1-5; D gene ambiguous. The CDR3 spans 14 residues. The germline gives CDR1 LNHDA, CDR2 SQIVND (reference sequence). V was cut by 2 bases and J by 4 bases, with 9 bases left in between. The CDR3 region has the DNA TGTGCCAGTAGTATAACCGGGGAGAATCAGCCCCAGCATTTT. Its translation is CASSITGENQPQHF.

V gene TRBV14 combines with J gene TRBJ2-5; D not resolved. Germline V CDR1 and CDR2: SGHDN, FVKESK. V was pared by 1 base and J by 5 bases, with 8 bases between. The CDR3 is 13 amino acids. In DNA, the CDR3 is TGTGCCAGCAGCCAAGCCTACTTGGAGACCCAGTACTTC. This translates into CASSQAYLETQYF.

This chain links TRBV27 with TRBJ1-2, with D possibly TRBD1 on 5 matching bases. From germline, CDR1 is MNHEY and CDR2 SMNVEV (reference sequence). V was clipped by 6 bases and J by 3 bases, with 14 bases between them. This CDR3 contains 14 residues. The CDR3 sequence is CASSLQGRDYGYTF. The CDR3 DNA reads as TGTGCCAGCAGCCTCCAGGGCAGGGACTATGGCTACACCTTC.

This rearrangement joins TRBV7-9 to TRBJ1-2; 8 nucleotides agree with TRBD1. The CDR3 is made up of 15 amino acids. V was pared by 4 bases and J by 4 bases, with 8 bases of the junction left unmatched. Germline V gene lookup returns CDR1 SEHNR and CDR2 FQNEAQ (reference sequence). The CDR3 protein is CASSSRQGSGYGYTF. In DNA form, the CDR3 reads TGTGCCAGCAGCTCGAGACAGGGGAGTGGCTATGGCTACACCTTC. Drawing the rest from reference TRBV7-9 and TRBJ1-2, the complete variable domain is DTGVSQNPRHKITKRGQNVTFRCDPISEHNRLYWYRQTLGQGPEFLTYFQNEAQLEKSRLLSDRFSAERPKGSFSTLEIQRTEQGDSAMYLCASSSRQGSGYGYTFGSGTRLTVV.

This clone was observed a single time. This chain links TRBV7-8 with TRBJ2-3; 7 nucleotides align to TRBD1. Unmatched junction bases numbered 12, after V lost 4 bases and J lost 5 bases. CDR1 is SGHVS and CDR2 is FQNEAQ in the germline V gene. This CDR3 has 16 amino acids. The DNA for the CDR3 is TGTGCCAGCAGCTCACCGTACGGGACAGCTGGAGATACGCAGTATTTT. The encoded protein is CASSSPYGTAGDTQYF. The full variable domain, rest sourced from reference TRBV7-8 and TRBJ2-3, is GAGVSQSPRYKVAKRGQDVALRCDPISGHVSLFWYQQALGQGPEFLTYFQNEAQLDKSGLPSDRFFAERPEGSVSTLKIQRTQQEDSAVYLCASSSPYGTAGDTQYFGPGTRLTVL.

The chain couples TRBV19 to TRBJ2-7; TRBD1 agrees at 11 bases. J gave up 6 bases and V 1 base, and 2 bases lay outside the gene matches. The CDR3 consists of 14 residues. Germline CDR1 reads LNHDA; CDR2 reads SQIVND (reference sequence). The CDR3 protein is CASSIGTGGLEQYF. As DNA, the CDR3 is TGTGCCAGTAGTATAGGGACAGGGGGCCTCGAGCAGTACTTC.

The V call is TRBV9, the J call TRBJ2-4; weak D call: TRBD1 (5 bases). The germline V and J ends were trimmed by 0 bases and 5 bases, with 12 bases remaining between them. The CDR3 sequence is 15 residues long. Germline V gives CDR1 SGDLS, CDR2 YYNGEE. The chain's CDR3 is CASSVAQGSQNIQYF. CDR3 sequence (DNA): TGTGCCAGCAGCGTAGCCCAGGGTTCCCAAAACATTCAGTACTTC.

V and J are TRBV7-9 and TRBJ2-5; 7 nucleotides agree with TRBD1. J lost 4 bases, V lost 7 bases, and 15 bases had no gene match. The germline V gene encodes CDR1 SEHNR and CDR2 FQNEAQ (reference sequence). The CDR3 loop spans 16 amino acids. CDR3 in amino acids: CASKRQGQSQIETQYF. The CDR3 DNA follows: TGTGCCAGCAAGCGCCAGGGACAGTCCCAGATAGAGACCCAGTACTTC.

The rearrangement links TRBV7-2 to TRBJ1-5; 9 bases map to TRBD1. This CDR3 spans 14 amino acids. Per the germline V gene, CDR1 is SGHTA and CDR2 is FQGNSA. Trimming removed 5 bases from V and 4 bases from J; junction bases left unmatched: 3. CDR3 bases: TGTGCCAGCAGCGAAGACAGGGGGAATCAGCCCCAGCATTTT. As protein: CASSEDRGNQPQHF.